These 18 T cell receptor beta chains came from one sample sequenced in a study of T-cell memory formation after mild COVID-19. TCRdb passed the 5' RACE reads through MiXCR, listing each CDR3 protein once. The table has approximately 350,000 distinct CDR3 sequences, about an eighth seen once. The sequencing input was PBMCs or a T cell subset sorted from them (not recorded which). These receptors originate from a man aged 18-30 years who had mild COVID-19 (a few samples of this study predate the infection). Cell type and time point are not known.

The V and J genes are TRBV14 and TRBJ2-3; 9 bases are a match to TRBD2. Germline loops: CDR1 SGHDN, CDR2 FVKESK. The CDR3 is made up of 16 amino acids. V was pared by 3 bases and J by 6 bases, with 10 bases of the junction left unmatched. In nucleotides, the CDR3 is TGTGCCAGCAGCCACTGCTGCGGGGGGGCCTGGGATACGCAGTATTTT. Translating gives CASSHCCGGAWDTQYF.

This rearrangement joins TRBV24-1 to TRBJ2-1; 8 bases line up with TRBD2. Germline values: CDR1 KGHDR, CDR2 SFDVKD. The CDR3 has 14 residues. The trim removed 9 bases at V and 0 bases at J, leaving 3 bases unmatched. For the CDR3, the DNA is TGTGCCACCCGGGCGGGGGGCTCCTACAATGAGCAGTTCTTC. It translates to CATRAGGSYNEQFF.

There are a few counts of this clonotype. The V gene is TRBV7-9, the J gene TRBJ1-2; possible D gene TRBD1, 6 bases. This CDR3 region has 16 residues. From germline, CDR1 is SEHNR and CDR2 FQNEAQ (reference sequence). The germline V and J ends were trimmed by 3 bases and 4 bases, with 18 bases remaining between them. CDR3 nucleotide sequence: TGTGCCAGCAGCTTGGGCCCTGGGGGGCGTCCCTATGGCTACACCTTC. Protein product: CASSLGPGGRPYGYTF.

This clonotype came up a few times. The CDR3 DNA is TGTGCCAGCAGCTTACGGCCTAGTATTGAAGCTTTCTTT. It codes for CASSLRPSIEAFF. The chain carries TRBV7-9 and TRBJ1-1; D remains unclear. V was pared by 2 bases and J by 7 bases, with 11 bases between. Per germline, CDR1 SEHNR and CDR2 FQNEAQ (reference sequence). The CDR3 extends over 13 amino acids.

The rearrangement uses TRBV6-2 or TRBV6-3 and TRBJ2-2; D is undetermined. This CDR3 has 12 residues. From germline, CDR1 is MNHEY and CDR2 SVGEGT. With 6 bases removed from V and 2 bases from J, the gap between germline ends came to 4 bases. CDR3 protein: CASRDNTGELFF. The DNA for the CDR3 is TGTGCCAGCAGGGATAACACCGGGGAGCTGTTTTTT.

This sequence joins TRBV5-1 and TRBJ2-2, with D unclear. This CDR3 is built from 14 residues. V gave up 2 bases and J gave up 4 bases, with 9 bases separating them. From germline, CDR1 is SGHRS and CDR2 YFSETQ. In DNA, the CDR3 is TGCGCCAGCAGCTTAGGGCACCCCACCGGGGAGCTGTTTTTT. Residues: CASSLGHPTGELFF.

In this sample, this clonotype turned up a few times. V and J are TRBV7-3 and TRBJ2-1; TRBD1 agrees at 7 bases. CDR1 is SGHTA, CDR2 FQGTGA, per germline. Trimming at V came to 4 bases and at J to 4 bases, leaving 4 bases not matched to a gene. CDR3 length: 14 amino acids. The CDR3 reads CASSSPGGYNEQFF. The CDR3 coding sequence is TGTGCCAGCAGCTCGCCAGGGGGTTACAATGAGCAGTTCTTC.

V is TRBV7-9 and J is TRBJ2-7; D unclear. Trimming pared 2 bases from V and 4 bases from J, leaving 6 bases between. CDR1 and CDR2 from the germline V gene are SEHNR and FQNEAQ (reference sequence). This CDR3 comprises 12 residues. CDR3 nucleotides: TGTGCCAGCAGCTTAACAGATTACGAGCAGTACTTC. Translated, it gives CASSLTDYEQYF. Together with reference TRBV7-9 and TRBJ2-7, the CDR3 gives the full variable domain: DTGVSQNPRHKITKRGQNVTFRCDPISEHNRLYWYRQTLGQGPEFLTYFQNEAQLEKSRLLSDRFSAERPKGSFSTLEIQRTEQGDSAMYLCASSLTDYEQYFGPGTRLTVT.

A word on this clonotype: A much larger clone sits a single nucleotide away, making a read error possible. The chain uses TRBV20-1 and TRBJ1-4; possibly TRBD1 for D (5 bases). The V end was cut by 2 bases, the J end by 8 bases, with 15 bases between. The germline V gene has CDR1 DFQATT and CDR2 SNEGSKA (reference sequence). The CDR3 runs 14 residues. The DNA of the CDR3 is TGCAGTGCTAGACAGGGCTCTCAAGGGGAAAAACTGTTTTTT. It translates to CSARQGSQGEKLFF.

The chain couples TRBV2 to TRBJ2-7; D remains unclear. The CDR3 totals 13 residues. The V end was cut by 6 bases, the J end by 5 bases, with 14 bases between. CDR1 is SNHLY, CDR2 FYNNEI, per germline. This CDR3 reads CASRAGVIHEQYF. The CDR3 DNA reads TGTGCCAGCAGGGCCGGCGTGATCCACGAGCAGTACTTC.

This clonotype occurred many times. The chain couples TRBV7-2 to TRBJ2-3, with 8 bases fitting TRBD1. This CDR3 has 15 amino acids. V was pared by 4 bases and J by 3 bases, with 6 bases of the junction left unmatched. Germline V lookup: CDR1 SGHTA, CDR2 FQGNSA. As DNA, the CDR3 is TGTGCCAGCAGCTCACGGACAGGGAGGACAGATACGCAGTATTTT. Its translation: CASSSRTGRTDTQYF. Drawing the rest from reference TRBV7-2 and TRBJ2-3, the complete variable domain is GAGVSQSPSNKVTEKGKDVELRCDPISGHTALYWYRQSLGQGLEFLIYFQGNSAPDKSGLPSDRFSAERTGGSVSTLTIQRTQQEDSAVYLCASSSRTGRTDTQYFGPGTRLTVL.

This clonotype has a handful of counts. J is TRBJ1-1 and V is TRBV6-2 or TRBV6-3; D gene unclear. Germline loops: CDR1 MNHEY, CDR2 SVGEGT. V was cut by 6 bases and J by 0 bases, with 5 bases left in between. CDR3 length: 12 residues. CDR3 coding DNA: TGTGCCAGCAGGACGGTGAACACTGAAGCTTTCTTT. It specifies CASRTVNTEAFF.

Many counts were recorded for this clonotype. The chain carries TRBV4-1 and TRBJ2-1; 7 nucleotides agree with TRBD2. The trim removed 1 base at V and 9 bases at J, leaving 12 bases unmatched. Germline CDR1 is MGHRA and CDR2 is YSYEKL. CDR3 length equals 16 residues. The CDR3 bases are TGCGCCAGCAGCCAAGTACGCCAGGGCAGGACTAGTGAGCAGTTCTTC. Translating gives CASSQVRQGRTSEQFF.

The rearrangement links TRBV7-9 to TRBJ2-5; TRBD1 aligns across 9 bases. This CDR3 has 15 amino acids. Germline V gene lookup returns CDR1 SEHNR and CDR2 FQNEAQ (reference sequence). Unmatched junction bases numbered 6, after V lost 5 bases and J lost 2 bases. The CDR3 here is CASSTYGTGQETQYF. As DNA, the CDR3 is TGTGCCAGCAGCACCTACGGGACAGGGCAAGAGACCCAGTACTTC.

This chain joins TRBV6-2 or TRBV6-3 and TRBJ2-7; TRBD2 matches 9 bases. The CDR3 is made up of 16 amino acids. V trimming: 2 bases; J trimming: 3 bases; junction bases outside the gene matches: 8. The germline V gene encodes CDR1 MNHEY and CDR2 SVGEGT. This CDR3 is CASSYRAAGGYYEQYF. The CDR3, as DNA: TGTGCCAGCAGTTACCGTGCAGCGGGGGGCTACTACGAGCAGTACTTC.

This clonotype was observed a few times. The chain links TRBV20-1 to TRBJ1-2; a weak D match, TRBD1 (5 bases). The CDR3 runs to 11 residues. Germline lookup yields CDR1 DFQATT and CDR2 SNEGSKA (reference sequence). V lost 7 bases, J lost 4 bases, and 10 bases lay in between. CDR3 sequence (DNA): TGCAGTGTTCCACAGGCCTATGGCTACACCTTC. Translation gives CSVPQAYGYTF.

This clonotype was recorded at least ten times. The V gene is TRBV5-1, the J gene TRBJ1-3, with D uncertain. CDR1 is SGHRS, CDR2 YFSETQ, per germline. This CDR3 has 17 residues. V was clipped by 1 base and J by 0 bases, with 14 bases between them. This CDR3 reads CASSLNGDRSSGNTIYF. Written as DNA, the CDR3 is TGCGCCAGCAGCTTGAATGGGGATCGCAGCTCTGGAAACACCATATATTTT.

CDR3 sequence: CATGWTTSYNEQFF. The CDR3 DNA follows: TGTGCCACGGGGTGGACCACGTCCTACAATGAGCAGTTCTTC. The chain recombines TRBV15 with TRBJ2-1; D call uncertain. The CDR3 length is 14 residues. The germline V gene encodes CDR1 LNHNV and CDR2 YYDKDF (reference sequence). V was cut by 9 bases and J by 1 base, with 13 bases left in between.